This record covers a single TCR beta chain. Its specificity is not known. The sample originates from a study of graft-versus-host responses after intestinal transplantation. Study-wide results and caveats: Across patients carrying graft-donor T cell macrochimerism, allografts held high graft-versus-host to host-versus-graft clonal ratios.

Repertoires were generated with immunoSEQ multiplex PCR, while TCRdb's copy carries only in-frame clones and drops some. The sample lists about 25,000 clones, over 90% seen once, with 0.5% to 0.65% in the top ten. Germline lookup yields CDR1 SGHRS and CDR2 YFSETQ. Trimming left V 2 bases short and J 5 bases short, with 10 bases between. This CDR3 region has 13 residues. The sample was PBMCs, taken 18 days after transplant. The chain uses TRBV5-1 and TRBJ2-5; no reliable D call. The origin of this receptor is a human patient who received an intestinal transplant, so some T cells may come from the graft donor. CDR3 residues: CASSFPPWETQYF. The CDR3 DNA reads as TGCGCCAGCAGCTTCCCACCGTGGGAGACCCAGTACTTC. The full variable domain, its missing parts supplied by reference TRBV5-1 and TRBJ2-5, is KAGVTQTPRYLIKTRGQQVTLSCSPISGHRSVSWYQQTPGQGLQFLFEYFSETQRNKGNFPGRFSGRQFSNSRSEMNVSTLELGDSALYLCASSFPPWETQYFGPGTRLLVL.